This note documents a single T cell receptor beta chain sequence. Its antigen is currently unknown. The record originates from a study of graft-versus-host responses after intestinal transplantation. The wider study: Grafts that recipients had were multivisceral, liver-intestinal, or isolated intestinal transplants. General study findings and limits: Analysis identified GvH clones in recipient marrow, with some appearing first in ileum or blood.

Germline loops: CDR1 SGHTS, CDR2 YDEGEE. V lost 4 bases and J lost 7; bases outside the gene matches: 1. The CDR3 is 11 residues long. The assay was immunoSEQ multiplex PCR, and TCRdb's table has in-frame clones only and misses some. The sample yields approximately 82,000 clones, roughly 93% seen once. This receptor was obtained from a human donor who was the organ donor for an intestinal transplant. This material consisted of unstimulated CD8+ T cells sorted from spleen or lymph node cells, taken before transplant. The chain links TRBV5-8 to TRBJ2-7; 8 nucleotides line up with TRBD2. CDR3 sequence: CASSPGGEQYF. DNA for the CDR3: TGTGCCAGCAGCCCGGGGGGGGAGCAGTACTTC. Variable domain in full (rest from reference TRBV5-8 and TRBJ2-7): EAGVTQSPTHLIKTRGQQATLRCSPISGHTSVYWYQQALGLGLQFLLWYDEGEERNRGNFPPRFSGRQFPNYSSELNVNALELEDSALYLCASSPGGEQYFGPGTRLTVT.